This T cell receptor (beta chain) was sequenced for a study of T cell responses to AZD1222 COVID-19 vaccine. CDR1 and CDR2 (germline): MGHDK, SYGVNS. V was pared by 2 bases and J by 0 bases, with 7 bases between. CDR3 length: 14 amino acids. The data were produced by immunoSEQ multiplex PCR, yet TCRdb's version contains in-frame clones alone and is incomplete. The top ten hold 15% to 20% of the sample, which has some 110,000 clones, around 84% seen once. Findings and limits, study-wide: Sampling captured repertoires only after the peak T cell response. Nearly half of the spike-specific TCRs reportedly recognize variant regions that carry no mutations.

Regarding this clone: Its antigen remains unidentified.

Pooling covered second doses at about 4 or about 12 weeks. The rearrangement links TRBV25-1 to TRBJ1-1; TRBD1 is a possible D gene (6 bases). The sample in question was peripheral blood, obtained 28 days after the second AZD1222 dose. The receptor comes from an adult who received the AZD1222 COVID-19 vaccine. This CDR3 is CASSEDRMNTEAFF. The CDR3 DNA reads TGTGCCAGCAGTGAAGACAGGATGAACACTGAAGCTTTCTTT.